This T cell receptor beta chain was recovered during a study of Graves' ophthalmopathy and Graves' hyperthyroidism. Broader study findings: A majority of expanded thyroid clonotypes exceeding 0.001 frequency were likewise present in blood.

RNA transcripts provided the template for amplifying TCR beta CDR3 regions. HTBI-primed RT-PCR formed the first round, and a multiplex PCR formed the second. TCRdb re-derived calls from the multiplex PCR reads in MiXCR, one entry per CDR3 protein. Here the sample spans 200,000 to 300,000 distinct CDR3 sequences, 40% to 50% being singletons. This clonotype was detected once. The target antigen is unknown. V was shortened by 7 bases and J by 10 bases, with 14 bases between the two germline ends. The germline CDR1 and CDR2 sequences are SGHAT and FQDESV (reference sequence). The CDR3 spans 12 residues. The chain employs TRBV11-1 and TRBJ2-1; D gene unclear. Sequencing was carried out using peripheral blood. The clonotype was recovered from an adult man with Graves' ophthalmopathy. Here the CDR3 reads CASTQAGREQFF. The CDR3 nucleotides read TGTGCCAGCACCCAGGCCGGGCGAGAGCAGTTCTTC.